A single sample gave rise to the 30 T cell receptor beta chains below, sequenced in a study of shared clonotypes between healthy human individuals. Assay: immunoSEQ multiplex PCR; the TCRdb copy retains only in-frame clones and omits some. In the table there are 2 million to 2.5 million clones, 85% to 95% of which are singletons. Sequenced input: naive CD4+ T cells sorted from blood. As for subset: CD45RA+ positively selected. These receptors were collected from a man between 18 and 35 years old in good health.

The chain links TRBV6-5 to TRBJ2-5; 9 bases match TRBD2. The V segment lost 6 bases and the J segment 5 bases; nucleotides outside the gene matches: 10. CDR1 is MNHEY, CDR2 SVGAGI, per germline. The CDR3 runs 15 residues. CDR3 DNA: TGTGCCAGCAGAAGCTTCCGGACTAGCGTGGAGACCCAGTACTTC. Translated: CASRSFRTSVETQYF.

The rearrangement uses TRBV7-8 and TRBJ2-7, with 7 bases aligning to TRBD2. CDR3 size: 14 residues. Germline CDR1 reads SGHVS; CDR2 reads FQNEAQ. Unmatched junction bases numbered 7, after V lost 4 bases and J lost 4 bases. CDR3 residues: CASSSGSGIYEQYF. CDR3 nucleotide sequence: TGTGCCAGCAGCTCAGGGAGCGGGATATACGAGCAGTACTTC.

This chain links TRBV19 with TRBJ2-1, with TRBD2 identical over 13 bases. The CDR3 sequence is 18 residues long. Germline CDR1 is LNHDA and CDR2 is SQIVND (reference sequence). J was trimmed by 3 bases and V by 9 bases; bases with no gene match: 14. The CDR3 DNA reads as TGTGCCAGCTCACTTGGACTAGCGGGAGAGTCTTTCTACAATGAGCAGTTCTTC. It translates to CASSLGLAGESFYNEQFF.

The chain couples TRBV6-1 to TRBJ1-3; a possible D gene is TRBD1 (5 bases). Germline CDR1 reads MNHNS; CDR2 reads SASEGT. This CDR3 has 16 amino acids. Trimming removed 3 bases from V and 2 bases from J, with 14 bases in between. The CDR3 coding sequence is TGTGCCAGCAGTGATGGCCGGGGCCTAACTGGAAACACCATATATTTT. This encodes CASSDGRGLTGNTIYF.

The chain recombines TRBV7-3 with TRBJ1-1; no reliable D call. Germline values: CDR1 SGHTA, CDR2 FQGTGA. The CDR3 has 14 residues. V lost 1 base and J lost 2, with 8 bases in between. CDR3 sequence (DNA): TGTGCCAGCAGCTTAAGGTTGCTAAACACTGAAGCTTTCTTT. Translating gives CASSLRLLNTEAFF.

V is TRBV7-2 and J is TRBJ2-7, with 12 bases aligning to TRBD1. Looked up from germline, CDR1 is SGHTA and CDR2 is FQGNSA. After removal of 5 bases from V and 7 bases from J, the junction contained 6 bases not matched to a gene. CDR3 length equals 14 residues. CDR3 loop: CASSAGQGATEQYF. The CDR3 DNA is TGTGCCAGCAGCGCGGGACAGGGGGCGACTGAGCAGTACTTC.

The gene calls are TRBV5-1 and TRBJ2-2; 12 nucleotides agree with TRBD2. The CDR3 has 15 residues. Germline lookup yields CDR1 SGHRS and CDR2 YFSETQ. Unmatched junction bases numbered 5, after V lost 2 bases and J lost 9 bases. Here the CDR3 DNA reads TGCGCCAGCAGCTTTCGACTAGCGGGGGACCGGGAGCTGTTTTTT. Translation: CASSFRLAGDRELFF.

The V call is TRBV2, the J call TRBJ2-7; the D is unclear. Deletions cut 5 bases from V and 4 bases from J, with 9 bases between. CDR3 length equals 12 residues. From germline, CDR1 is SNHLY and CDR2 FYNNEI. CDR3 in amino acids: CASSTTMYEQYF. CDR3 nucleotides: TGTGCCAGCAGTACAACTATGTACGAGCAGTACTTC.

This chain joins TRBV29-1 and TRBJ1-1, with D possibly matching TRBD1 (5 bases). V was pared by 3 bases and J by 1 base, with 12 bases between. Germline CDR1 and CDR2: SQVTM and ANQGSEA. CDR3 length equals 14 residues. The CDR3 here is CSVELHGQNTEAFF. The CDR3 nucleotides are TGCAGCGTTGAGTTACATGGACAGAACACTGAAGCTTTCTTT.

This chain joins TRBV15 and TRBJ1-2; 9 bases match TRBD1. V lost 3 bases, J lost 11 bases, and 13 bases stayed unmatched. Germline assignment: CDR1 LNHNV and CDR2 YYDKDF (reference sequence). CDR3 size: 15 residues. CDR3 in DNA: TGTGCCACCAGCAGGCCCACCGGGACAGGGAAGGAATACACCTTC. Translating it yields CATSRPTGTGKEYTF.

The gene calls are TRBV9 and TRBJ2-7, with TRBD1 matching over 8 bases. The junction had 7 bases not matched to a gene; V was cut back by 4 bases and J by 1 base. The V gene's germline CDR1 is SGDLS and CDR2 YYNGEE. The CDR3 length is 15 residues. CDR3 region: CASSPGQGRSYEQYF. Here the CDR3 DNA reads TGTGCCAGCAGCCCCGGACAGGGTCGGTCCTACGAGCAGTACTTC.

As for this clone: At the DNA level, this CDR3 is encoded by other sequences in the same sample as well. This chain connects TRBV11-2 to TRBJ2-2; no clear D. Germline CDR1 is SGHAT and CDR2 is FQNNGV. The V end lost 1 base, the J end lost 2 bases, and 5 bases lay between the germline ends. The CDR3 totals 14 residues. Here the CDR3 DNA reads TGTGCCAGCAGCTTAGGGGGTAACACCGGGGAGCTGTTTTTT. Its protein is CASSLGGNTGELFF.

The CDR3 bases are TGTGCCAGCAGTCTCTCAGGGGTATGGACTAATGAAAAACTGTTTTTT. This codes for CASSLSGVWTNEKLFF. The chain links TRBV6-6 to TRBJ1-4, with D perhaps TRBD1 (6 bases). V was shortened by 5 bases and J by 2 bases, with 15 bases between the two germline ends. The CDR3 length is 16 residues. Germline V gene sequence: CDR1 MNHNY, CDR2 SVGAGI (reference sequence).

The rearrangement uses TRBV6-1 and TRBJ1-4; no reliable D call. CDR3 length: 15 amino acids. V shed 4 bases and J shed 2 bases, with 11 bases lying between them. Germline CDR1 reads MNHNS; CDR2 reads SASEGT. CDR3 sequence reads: CASSGALGTNEKLFF. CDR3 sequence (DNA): TGTGCCAGCAGTGGGGCCCTCGGGACTAATGAAAAACTGTTTTTT.

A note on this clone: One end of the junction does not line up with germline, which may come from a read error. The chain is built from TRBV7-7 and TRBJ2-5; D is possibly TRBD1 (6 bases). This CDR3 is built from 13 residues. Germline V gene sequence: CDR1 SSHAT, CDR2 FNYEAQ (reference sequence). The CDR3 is CASSQGLQETQYF. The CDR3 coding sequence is TGTGCTAGCAGCCAGGGGCTCCAAGAGACCCAGTACTTC.

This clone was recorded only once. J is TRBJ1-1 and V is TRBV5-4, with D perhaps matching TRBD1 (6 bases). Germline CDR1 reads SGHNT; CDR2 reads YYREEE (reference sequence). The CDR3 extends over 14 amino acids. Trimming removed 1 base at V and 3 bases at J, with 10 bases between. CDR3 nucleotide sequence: TGTGCCAGCAGCTTGAGGGGGGCTGACACTGAAGCTTTCTTT. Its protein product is CASSLRGADTEAFF.

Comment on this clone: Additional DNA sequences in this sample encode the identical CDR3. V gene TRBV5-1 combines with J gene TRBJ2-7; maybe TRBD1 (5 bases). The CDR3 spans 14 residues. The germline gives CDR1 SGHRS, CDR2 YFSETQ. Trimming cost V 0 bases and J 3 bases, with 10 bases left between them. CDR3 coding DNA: TGCGCCAGCAGCTTGGCCGGGCAGGGCTACGAGCAGTACTTC. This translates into CASSLAGQGYEQYF.

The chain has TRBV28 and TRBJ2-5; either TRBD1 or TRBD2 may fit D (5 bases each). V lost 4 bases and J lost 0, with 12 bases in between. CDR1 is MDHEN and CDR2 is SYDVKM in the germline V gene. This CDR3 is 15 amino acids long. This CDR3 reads CASSSGPVYQETQYF. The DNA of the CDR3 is TGTGCCAGCAGTTCGGGACCTGTGTACCAAGAGACCCAGTACTTC.

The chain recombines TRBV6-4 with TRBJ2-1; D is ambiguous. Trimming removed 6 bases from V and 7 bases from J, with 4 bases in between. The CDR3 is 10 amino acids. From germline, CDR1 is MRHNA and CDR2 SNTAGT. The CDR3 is CASRGNEQFF. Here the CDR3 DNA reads TGTGCCAGCAGGGGAAATGAGCAGTTCTTC.

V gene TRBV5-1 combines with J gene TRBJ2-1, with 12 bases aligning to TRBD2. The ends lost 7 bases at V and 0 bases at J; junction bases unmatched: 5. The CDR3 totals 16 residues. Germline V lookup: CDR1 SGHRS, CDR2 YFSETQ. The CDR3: CASSTSGGHSYNEQFF. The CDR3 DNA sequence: TGCGCCAGCTCGACTAGCGGGGGTCACTCCTACAATGAGCAGTTCTTC.

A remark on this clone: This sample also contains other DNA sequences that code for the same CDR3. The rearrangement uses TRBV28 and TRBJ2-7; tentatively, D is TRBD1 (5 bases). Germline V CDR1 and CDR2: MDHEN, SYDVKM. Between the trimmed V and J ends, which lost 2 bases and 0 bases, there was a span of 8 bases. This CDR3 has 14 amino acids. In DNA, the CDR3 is TGTGCCAGCAGTTTAACAGGTAGCTCCTACGAGCAGTACTTC. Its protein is CASSLTGSSYEQYF.

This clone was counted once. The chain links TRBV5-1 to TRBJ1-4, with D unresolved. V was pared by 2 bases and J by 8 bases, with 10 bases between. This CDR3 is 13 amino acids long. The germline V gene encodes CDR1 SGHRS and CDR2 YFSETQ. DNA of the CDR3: TGCGCCAGCAGCTTTTCATCTTGGGAAAAACTGTTTTTT. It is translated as CASSFSSWEKLFF.

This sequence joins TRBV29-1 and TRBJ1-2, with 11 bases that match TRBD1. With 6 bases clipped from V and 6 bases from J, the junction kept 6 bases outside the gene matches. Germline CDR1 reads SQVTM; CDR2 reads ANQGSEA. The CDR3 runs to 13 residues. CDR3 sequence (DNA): TGCAGCGTGGGACAGGGGGTAGTTGATGGCTACACCTTC. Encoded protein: CSVGQGVVDGYTF.

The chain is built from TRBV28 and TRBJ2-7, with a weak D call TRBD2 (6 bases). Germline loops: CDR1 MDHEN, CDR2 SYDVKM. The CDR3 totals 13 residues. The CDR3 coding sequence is TGTGCTACCCTTAGTCCGGGGGTCCACGAGCAGTACTTC. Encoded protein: CATLSPGVHEQYF. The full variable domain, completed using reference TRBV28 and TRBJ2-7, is DVKVTQSSRYLVKRTGEKVFLECVQDMDHENMFWYRQDPGLGLRLIYFSYDVKMKEKGDIPEGYSVSREKKERFSLILESASTNQTSMYLCATLSPGVHEQYFGPGTRLTVT.

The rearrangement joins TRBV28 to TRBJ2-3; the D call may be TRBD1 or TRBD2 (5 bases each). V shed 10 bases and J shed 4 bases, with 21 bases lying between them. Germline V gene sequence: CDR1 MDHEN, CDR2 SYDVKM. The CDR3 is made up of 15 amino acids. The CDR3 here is CATLPGSRGADTQYF. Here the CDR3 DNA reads TGTGCCACCCTACCGGGCTCCCGAGGGGCAGATACGCAGTATTTT.

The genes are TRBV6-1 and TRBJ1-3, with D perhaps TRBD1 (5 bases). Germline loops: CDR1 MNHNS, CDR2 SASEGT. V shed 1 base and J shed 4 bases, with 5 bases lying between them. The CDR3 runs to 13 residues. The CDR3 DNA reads TGTGCCAGCAGTGAAGAGGGGGGAAACACCATATATTTT. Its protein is CASSEEGGNTIYF.

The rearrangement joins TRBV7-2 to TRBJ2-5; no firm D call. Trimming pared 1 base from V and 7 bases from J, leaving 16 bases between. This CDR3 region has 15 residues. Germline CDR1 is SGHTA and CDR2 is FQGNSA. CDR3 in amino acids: CASSLVSGQEVTQYF. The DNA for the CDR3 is TGTGCCAGCAGCTTAGTTTCCGGCCAAGAGGTGACCCAGTACTTC. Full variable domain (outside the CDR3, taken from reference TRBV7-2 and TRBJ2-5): GAGVSQSPSNKVTEKGKDVELRCDPISGHTALYWYRQSLGQGLEFLIYFQGNSAPDKSGLPSDRFSAERTGGSVSTLTIQRTQQEDSAVYLCASSLVSGQEVTQYFGPGTRLLVL.

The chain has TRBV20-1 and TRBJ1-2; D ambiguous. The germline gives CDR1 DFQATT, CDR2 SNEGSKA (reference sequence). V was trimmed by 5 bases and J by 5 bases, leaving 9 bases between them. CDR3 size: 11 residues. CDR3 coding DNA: TGCAGTGCTCGTTTTCGGTATGGCTACACCTTC. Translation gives CSARFRYGYTF.

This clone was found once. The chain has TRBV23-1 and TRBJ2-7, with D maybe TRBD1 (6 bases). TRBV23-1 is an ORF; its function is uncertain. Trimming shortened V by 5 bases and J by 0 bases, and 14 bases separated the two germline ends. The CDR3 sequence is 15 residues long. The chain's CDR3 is CASSEGPTGSYEQYF. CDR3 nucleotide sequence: TGCGCCAGCAGTGAAGGCCCGACAGGCTCCTACGAGCAGTACTTC.

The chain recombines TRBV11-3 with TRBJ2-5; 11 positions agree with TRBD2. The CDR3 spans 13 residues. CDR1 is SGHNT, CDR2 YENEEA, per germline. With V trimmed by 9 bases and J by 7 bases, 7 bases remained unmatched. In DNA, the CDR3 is TGTGCCAGGCCGGGACTAGCGGTTTGGACCCAGTACTTC. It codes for CARPGLAVWTQYF.